These 21 T cell receptor beta chains were all obtained from the same sample, sequenced in a study of CD8 T cells in Susac syndrome. Random hexamers primed reverse transcription of about 0.45 to 1 ug RNA. A single record per CDR3 protein comes from TCRdb applying MiXCR to the immunoSEQ multiplex PCR reads. The sample lists 65,000 to 100,000 distinct CDR3 sequences; 95% to 97% were seen once. Material: CD8+ T cells from PBMCs. The source is a human donor with Susac syndrome.

The rearrangement uses TRBV4-3 and TRBJ2-1; 10 bases line up with TRBD2. Germline CDR1 LGHNA, CDR2 YSLEER. Trimming took 5 bases from V and 3 from J; bases not matched to a gene: 16. CDR3 length equals 19 residues. CDR3 residues: CASSWGTRFGTSDYNEQFF. In DNA form, the CDR3 reads TGCGCCAGCAGCTGGGGGACTCGGTTCGGGACTAGCGACTACAATGAGCAGTTCTTC.

The V and J genes are TRBV15 and TRBJ1-2; a possible D gene is TRBD1 (6 bases). This CDR3 is 12 amino acids long. The germline V gene has CDR1 LNHNV and CDR2 YYDKDF (reference sequence). The V end lost 1 base, the J end lost 8 bases, and 8 bases lay between the germline ends. The CDR3 loop reads CATSRAGEGYTF. In DNA, the CDR3 is TGTGCCACCAGCAGAGCAGGGGAAGGCTACACCTTC.

This sequence joins TRBV6-5 and TRBJ2-1; tentative D call: TRBD1 (6 bases). V lost 2 bases and J 10 bases, leaving 15 bases between the germline ends. The CDR3 has 14 amino acids. Germline CDR1 MNHEY, CDR2 SVGAGI. The CDR3 DNA reads as TGTGCCAGCAGTTACCCCAGATTGAGGGGGGAGCAGTTCTTC. Residues: CASSYPRLRGEQFF.

V and J are TRBV5-1 and TRBJ1-5; possible D gene TRBD1, 6 bases. The CDR3 totals 15 residues. Trimming left V 0 bases short and J 6 bases short, with 13 bases between. Per germline, CDR1 SGHRS and CDR2 YFSETQ. DNA for the CDR3: TGCGCCAGCAGCTTGGTACCAGGGGAGAGTCAGCCCCAGCATTTT. Amino acids: CASSLVPGESQPQHF.

The J gene is TRBJ1-1, the V gene TRBV29-1; perhaps TRBD1 as D (5 bases). V lost 7 bases to trimming and J lost 1 base, with 16 bases between them. The V gene's germline CDR1 is SQVTM and CDR2 ANQGSEA. The CDR3 consists of 14 residues. The CDR3 sequence: CSGGGGIGNTEAFF. The CDR3, as DNA: TGCAGCGGGGGGGGTGGGATTGGGAACACTGAAGCTTTCTTT.

As to this clonotype: A junction end diverges from the germline sequence, so it may reflect a read error. The J gene is TRBJ2-1, the V gene TRBV7-7; D is uncertain. Germline V gene sequence: CDR1 SSHAT, CDR2 FNYEAQ (reference sequence). The CDR3 runs to 13 residues. CDR3 bases: TGTGCTAGCAGCCTAACATGGTACAATGAGCAGTTCTTC. Translation: CASSLTWYNEQFF.

The genes are TRBV29-1 and TRBJ2-5; 7 bases map to TRBD1. The CDR3 totals 14 residues. V shed 1 base, J shed 1 base, and the junction held 3 bases outside the gene matches. Germline V CDR1 and CDR2: SQVTM, ANQGSEA. This chain's CDR3 is CSVEGGQPQETQYF. CDR3 coding DNA: TGCAGCGTTGAAGGGGGACAGCCCCAAGAGACCCAGTACTTC. Full variable domain (remainder filled in from reference TRBV29-1 and TRBJ2-5): SAVISQKPSRDICQRGTSLTIQCQVDSQVTMMFWYRQQPGQSLTLIATANQGSEATYESGFVIDKFPISRPNLTFSTLTVSNMSPEDSSIYLCSVEGGQPQETQYFGPGTRLLVL.

The V gene is TRBV7-3, the J gene TRBJ2-1; TRBD2 matches 9 bases. This CDR3 contains 15 residues. CDR1 SGHTA and CDR2 FQGTGA come from the germline V gene. With 5 bases clipped from V and 5 bases from J, the junction kept 7 bases outside the gene matches. This chain's CDR3 is CASSPFSGRDNEQFF. The CDR3 coding sequence is TGTGCCAGCAGCCCCTTTAGCGGGAGAGACAATGAGCAGTTCTTC.

As DNA, the CDR3 is TGTGCCAGCAGTGGCCGGGACAGGGGCACCGGGGAGCTGTTTTTT. This gives the protein CASSGRDRGTGELFF. The chain has TRBV25-1 and TRBJ2-2, with TRBD1 matching 10 bases. V was clipped by 4 bases and J by 4 bases; unmatched bases: 3. The CDR3 extends over 15 amino acids. Germline V gene sequence: CDR1 MGHDK, CDR2 SYGVNS.

The J gene is TRBJ2-7, the V gene TRBV4-2; 7 bases line up with TRBD1. This CDR3 has 15 amino acids. V gave up 0 bases and J gave up 3 bases; unmatched junction bases: 5. Germline CDR1 reads LGHNA; CDR2 reads YNFKEQ. The CDR3 sequence: CASSQESGQFYEQYV. The CDR3 coding sequence is TGTGCCAGCAGCCAAGAATCGGGACAGTTCTACGAGCAGTACGTC.

V and J are TRBV4-3 and TRBJ2-5, with D possibly TRBD2 on 6 matching bases. The V gene lost 0 bases and the J gene lost 2 bases, with 13 bases spanning the gap. The CDR3 has 16 amino acids. Germline CDR1 LGHNA, CDR2 YSLEER. The CDR3 here is CASSQDGRAGQETQYF. Written as DNA, the CDR3 is TGCGCCAGCAGCCAAGATGGAAGGGCGGGACAAGAGACCCAGTACTTC.

The chain carries TRBV3-1 and TRBJ2-1; 9 bases agree with TRBD2. CDR1 and CDR2 from the germline V gene are LGHDT and YNNKEL (reference sequence). V dropped 1 base and J dropped 7; count of bases not matched to a gene: 20. The CDR3 runs 20 residues. Written as DNA, the CDR3 is TGTGCCAGCAGCCAAGTGTCCTGGCGGGAGGGCCACGAACAAAGGAATGAGCAGTTCTTC. This sequence encodes CASSQVSWREGHEQRNEQFF.

The V and J genes are TRBV7-9 and TRBJ1-2, with D uncertain. The CDR3 contains 15 residues. Germline CDR1 and CDR2: SEHNR and FQNEAQ (reference sequence). Trimming pared 4 bases from V and 2 bases from J, leaving 14 bases between. The CDR3 protein is CASSSSGKPNYGYTF. As DNA, the CDR3 is TGTGCCAGCAGCTCATCAGGAAAACCAAACTATGGCTACACCTTC.

The V call is TRBV7-9, the J call TRBJ1-4; no clear D gene. This CDR3 has 11 amino acids. Deletions cut 5 bases from V and 5 bases from J, with 3 bases between. Germline CDR1 reads SEHNR; CDR2 reads FQNEAQ (reference sequence). The CDR3 DNA reads as TGTGCCAGCAGCCGGAATGAAAAACTGTTTTTT. This codes for CASSRNEKLFF. Looking up the rest from reference TRBV7-9 and TRBJ1-4 gives the full variable domain: DTGVSQNPRHKITKRGQNVTFRCDPISEHNRLYWYRQTLGQGPEFLTYFQNEAQLEKSRLLSDRFSAERPKGSFSTLEIQRTEQGDSAMYLCASSRNEKLFFGSGTQLSVL.

The chain has TRBV9 and TRBJ2-2; D ambiguous. CDR3 length: 14 residues. Deletions cut 6 bases from V and 1 base from J, with 10 bases between. The germline V gene has CDR1 SGDLS and CDR2 YYNGEE. The CDR3 sequence: CASTAPGNTGELFF. In DNA form, the CDR3 reads TGTGCCAGCACGGCACCGGGGAACACCGGGGAGCTGTTTTTT.

V usage is TRBV3-1 and J usage is TRBJ2-5; D is undetermined. Looked up from germline, CDR1 is LGHDT and CDR2 is YNNKEL (reference sequence). Trimming removed 4 bases from V and 0 bases from J, with 9 bases in between. CDR3 length equals 14 residues. CDR3 loop: CASSLDSYQETQYF. CDR3 sequence (DNA): TGTGCCAGCAGCCTCGATTCATACCAAGAGACCCAGTACTTC.

The chain couples TRBV3-1 to TRBJ1-1; D uncertain. Trimming cost V 1 base and J 1 base, with 7 bases left between them. In germline, CDR1 is LGHDT, CDR2 YNNKEL (reference sequence). CDR3 size: 14 residues. CDR3 loop: CASSQVPENTEAFF. DNA of the CDR3: TGTGCCAGCAGCCAAGTCCCAGAGAACACTGAAGCTTTCTTT.

This chain connects TRBV20-1 to TRBJ2-3; weak D call: TRBD1 (5 bases). V was shortened by 0 bases and J by 4 bases, with 17 bases between the two germline ends. Looked up from germline, CDR1 is DFQATT and CDR2 is SNEGSKA (reference sequence). CDR3 length: 16 residues. The CDR3 DNA reads TGCAGTGCTAGAGATTTCGTGCAGGCAGGGCCAGATACGCAGTATTTT. This sequence encodes CSARDFVQAGPDTQYF.

A single count supports this clonotype. The chain recombines TRBV9 with TRBJ1-4, with 9 bases aligning to TRBD1. The J segment lost 7 bases and the V segment lost 4 bases, leaving 8 bases of the junction unmatched. Germline values: CDR1 SGDLS, CDR2 YYNGEE. This CDR3 has 15 residues. The CDR3 is CASSKSGTGREKLFF. Written as DNA, the CDR3 is TGTGCCAGCAGCAAATCCGGGACAGGGCGTGAAAAACTGTTTTTT.

Sample share makes this clonotype medium-sized (0.01 to 0.1%). The chain combines TRBV27 with TRBJ1-1; D call uncertain. V was clipped by 3 bases and J by 2 bases, with 7 bases between them. The CDR3 covers 13 residues. Per the germline V gene, CDR1 is MNHEY and CDR2 is SMNVEV (reference sequence). For the CDR3, the DNA is TGTGCCAGCAGTTTGGGCGGCAACACTGAAGCTTTCTTT. Residues: CASSLGGNTEAFF.

This rearrangement joins TRBV29-1 to TRBJ2-2; TRBD2 aligns across 10 bases. This CDR3 contains 15 residues. Germline V lookup: CDR1 SQVTM, CDR2 ANQGSEA. Germline trimming cut 1 base from V and 6 bases from J; bases unmatched to any gene: 5. The CDR3 here is CSVEGLAGRSGELFF. CDR3 bases: TGCAGCGTTGAAGGACTAGCGGGCCGATCCGGGGAGCTGTTTTTT.